The entry below gives a single TCR beta chain sequence along with its context. The antigen remains unidentified. Generated by immunoSEQ multiplex PCR, the TCRdb table keeps only in-frame clones and is missing some. The sample lists some 39,000 clones; around 86% were seen once. The sample belongs to a study of T cells in localized non-small cell lung cancer. V lost 10 bases, J lost 0 bases, and 4 bases stayed unmatched. The germline gives CDR1 LNHDA, CDR2 SQIVND (reference sequence). The CDR3 is 13 amino acids. Findings of the study overall: Because sequencing included only one region (of the tumor), heterogeneity remains possible.

This chain uses TRBV19 with TRBJ2-3; 7 nucleotides match TRBD2. This sequence originates from a male donor at least 60 years old with stage II lung adenocarcinoma. Specimen: peripheral blood mononuclear cells, collected before any cancer treatment. The CDR3 DNA reads TGTGCCACTGCTAGCGGTAGCACAGATACGCAGTATTTT. Its translation is CATASGSTDTQYF.